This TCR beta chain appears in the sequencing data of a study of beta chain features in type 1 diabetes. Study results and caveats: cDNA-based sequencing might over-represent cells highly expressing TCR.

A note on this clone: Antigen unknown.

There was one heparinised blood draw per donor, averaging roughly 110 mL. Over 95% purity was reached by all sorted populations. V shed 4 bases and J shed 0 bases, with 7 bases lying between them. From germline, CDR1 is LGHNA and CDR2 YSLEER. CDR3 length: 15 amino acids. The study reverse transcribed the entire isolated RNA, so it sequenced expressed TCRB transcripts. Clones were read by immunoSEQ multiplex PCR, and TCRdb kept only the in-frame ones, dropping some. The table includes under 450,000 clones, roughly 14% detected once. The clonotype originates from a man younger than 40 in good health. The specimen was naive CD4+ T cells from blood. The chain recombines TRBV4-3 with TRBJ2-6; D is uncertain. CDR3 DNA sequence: TGCGCCAGCAGCCCCCAGTCCTCTGGGGCCAACGTCCTGACTTTC. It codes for CASSPQSSGANVLTF.